The 23 T cell receptor beta chains reported below all come from one sample, sequenced in a study of radiotherapy plus CTLA-4 blockade in lung cancer. Assay used: immunoSEQ multiplex PCR; TCRdb lists only in-frame clones, some missing. The sample carries almost 55,000 clones, 65% to 80% recorded once. The sample consisted of peripheral blood, taken from a patient treated with radiotherapy plus ipilimumab. These receptor sequences come from a human donor with non-small cell lung cancer who had a partial response to radiotherapy plus ipilimumab.

In this sample, this clone turned up a few times. The chain links TRBV30 to TRBJ1-1; 7 positions agree with TRBD1. In germline, CDR1 is GTSNPN, CDR2 SVGIG (reference sequence). With V trimmed by 4 bases and J by 1 base, 9 bases remained unmatched. The CDR3 is 15 residues long. CDR3 residues: CAWNGQDQPNTEAFF. In DNA, the CDR3 is TGTGCCTGGAACGGACAGGACCAACCGAACACTGAAGCTTTCTTT.

The rearrangement links TRBV11-2 to TRBJ2-7; perhaps TRBD1 as D (5 bases). The CDR3 totals 13 residues. Germline assignment: CDR1 SGHAT and CDR2 FQNNGV. Trimming took 1 base from V and 8 from J, leaving 12 bases between them. The CDR3: CASSLGLGEKQYF. The CDR3 bases are TGTGCCAGCAGCTTAGGTCTAGGGGAAAAGCAGTACTTC.

This sequence joins TRBV6-6 and TRBJ2-7; 9 bases align to TRBD1. Losses at the gene ends were 7 bases for V and 6 bases for J; bases not matched to a gene: 10. The CDR3 covers 14 residues. Looked up from germline, CDR1 is MNHNY and CDR2 is SVGAGI (reference sequence). This chain's CDR3 is CASTIGTGYSEQYF. As DNA, the CDR3 is TGTGCCAGCACCATCGGGACAGGGTACAGCGAGCAGTACTTC.

This chain connects TRBV6-5 to TRBJ1-2; possible D gene TRBD1, 5 bases. CDR3 length: 14 residues. The V gene lost 7 bases and the J gene lost 5 bases, with 17 bases spanning the gap. CDR1 MNHEY and CDR2 SVGAGI come from the germline V gene. CDR3 sequence: CASTERGARYGYTF. CDR3 DNA: TGTGCCAGCACCGAACGTGGGGCAAGATATGGCTACACCTTC.

The V gene is TRBV18, the J gene TRBJ1-4; the D gene is possibly TRBD1 (5 bases). Trimming took off 3 bases at V and 5 bases at J, with 10 bases between the two ends. The CDR3 runs to 14 residues. Germline lookup yields CDR1 KGHSH and CDR2 LQKENI. Here the CDR3 DNA reads TGTGCCAGCTCACCGCCGACAGCGAATGAAAAACTGTTTTTT. Protein sequence: CASSPPTANEKLFF.

V is TRBV11-1 and J is TRBJ2-5; maybe TRBD1 (6 bases). The CDR3 is 14 residues long. CDR1 is SGHAT, CDR2 FQDESV, per germline (reference sequence). V was cut by 1 base and J by 3 bases, with 9 bases left in between. The CDR3 reads CASSLVPGEETQYF. The CDR3 coding sequence is TGTGCCAGCAGCTTAGTGCCAGGGGAAGAGACCCAGTACTTC.

The chain uses TRBV5-6 and TRBJ1-4; D not certain. The CDR3 length is 14 residues. V shed 2 bases and J shed 8 bases, with 13 bases lying between them. CDR1 is SGHDT and CDR2 is YYEEEE in the germline V gene. Here the CDR3 DNA reads TGTGCCAGCAGCTTTGCCCCGACGGGGGAAAAACTGTTTTTT. Encoded protein: CASSFAPTGEKLFF.

This rearrangement joins TRBV7-2 to TRBJ2-7; the D gene is possibly TRBD1 (6 bases). V gave up 5 bases and J gave up 2 bases, with 16 bases separating them. The CDR3 length is 15 residues. Germline CDR1 reads SGHTA; CDR2 reads FQGNSA. The CDR3 nucleotides read TGTGCCAGCAGCCAACAGGGCCCCACTCCCTACGAGCAGTACTTC. Residues: CASSQQGPTPYEQYF.

The chain carries TRBV27 and TRBJ2-7; 12 bases agree with TRBD1. CDR3 length equals 15 residues. V was pared by 2 bases and J by 7 bases, with 6 bases of the junction left unmatched. The germline V gene encodes CDR1 MNHEY and CDR2 SMNVEV (reference sequence). CDR3 protein: CASSLTGTGGEEQYF. For the CDR3, the DNA is TGTGCCAGCAGTTTAACTGGGACAGGGGGCGAAGAGCAGTACTTC.

Sample share makes this clone medium-sized. V and J are TRBV27 and TRBJ2-3; 9 bases match TRBD1. J lost 0 bases, V lost 4 bases, and 11 bases had no gene match. This CDR3 comprises 18 residues. Germline lookup yields CDR1 MNHEY and CDR2 SMNVEV (reference sequence). CDR3 loop: CASSSLWTGETSTDTQYF. In DNA form, the CDR3 reads TGTGCCAGCAGTTCACTTTGGACAGGGGAGACTAGCACAGATACGCAGTATTTT.

The chain employs TRBV5-3 and TRBJ2-4; D unresolved. TRBV5-3 is recorded as an ORF, its role being uncertain. This CDR3 region has 14 residues. Trimming removed 4 bases from V and 0 bases from J, with 8 bases in between. CDR3 sequence: CARSLGIAKNIQYF. CDR3 in DNA: TGTGCCAGAAGCCTAGGAATAGCCAAAAACATTCAGTACTTC.

This clone came up a few times. V usage is TRBV7-7 and J usage is TRBJ2-4, with D possibly matching TRBD1 (5 bases). Per germline, CDR1 SSHAT and CDR2 FNYEAQ (reference sequence). This CDR3 is 13 amino acids long. V was pared by 5 bases and J by 8 bases, with 13 bases between. CDR3 sequence reads: CASSEDSSDIQYF. CDR3 DNA: TGTGCCAGCAGCGAAGACAGCTCCGACATTCAGTACTTC.

The chain carries TRBV4-3 and TRBJ2-1; TRBD1 matches 10 bases. This CDR3 region has 15 residues. Germline V gene data show CDR1 as LGHNA and CDR2 as YSLEER. The V gene end was trimmed by 0 bases and the J gene end by 6 bases; junction bases not matched to a gene: 2. The DNA of the CDR3 is TGCGCCAGCAGCCAAGAAGGGACAGGGGTCAATGAGCAGTTCTTC. This translates into CASSQEGTGVNEQFF.

This chain joins TRBV5-1 and TRBJ1-6; the D is unclear. CDR3 size: 14 residues. Per the germline V gene, CDR1 is SGHRS and CDR2 is YFSETQ. Trimming took off 0 bases at V and 7 bases at J, with 8 bases between the two ends. In DNA, the CDR3 is TGCGCCAGCAGCTTGGACAGCAGGAATTCACCCCTCCACTTT. Translated, it gives CASSLDSRNSPLHF.

J is TRBJ1-1 and V is TRBV6-6; no definite D call. The V and J ends lost 4 bases and 3 bases respectively, with 9 bases between them. Germline V CDR1 and CDR2: MNHNY, SVGAGI (reference sequence). The CDR3 is 13 amino acids. CDR3 sequence reads: CASSLDSHTEAFF. The CDR3 bases are TGTGCCAGCAGTTTAGATAGTCACACTGAAGCTTTCTTT.

This chain connects TRBV10-3 to TRBJ2-5, with a possible D match to TRBD1 (6 bases). With the DNA end fitting TRBJ2-7 better, the J assignment may be wrong. The CDR3 covers 12 residues. The V gene's germline CDR1 is ENHRY and CDR2 SYGVKD. DNA of the CDR3: TGTGCCATCAGTAAGGACAGCTACGAGCAGTACTTC. Its protein is CAISKDSYEQYF.

V is TRBV27 and J is TRBJ2-3; possible D gene TRBD1, 5 bases. Per the germline V gene, CDR1 is MNHEY and CDR2 is SMNVEV (reference sequence). V dropped 1 base and J dropped 1 base, with 15 bases sitting between them. The CDR3 is made up of 17 amino acids. CDR3 nucleotides: TGTGCCAGCAGTTTATTAGACTCGGTCAGGGGCACAGATACGCAGTATTTT. Amino acid sequence: CASSLLDSVRGTDTQYF.

This clone has just a few counts. This sequence joins TRBV29-1 and TRBJ2-2; 7 bases match TRBD2. V trimming: 6 bases; J trimming: 7 bases; junction bases outside the gene matches: 11. CDR1 and CDR2 from the germline V gene are SQVTM and ANQGSEA. There are 14 residues in the CDR3. DNA of the CDR3: TGCAGCGTAGGAACTCCCGCGGGGGACGGGGAGCTGTTTTTT. Translating it yields CSVGTPAGDGELFF.

The rearrangement links TRBV5-6 to TRBJ1-5; TRBD1 agrees at 8 bases. The CDR3 has 15 amino acids. The germline V gene has CDR1 SGHDT and CDR2 YYEEEE. Trimming cost V 1 base and J 4 bases; bases outside gene matches: 4. The CDR3 coding sequence is TGTGCCAGCAGCTTGTCGGACAGGGAGAATCAGCCCCAGCATTTT. Protein: CASSLSDRENQPQHF.

This chain links TRBV29-1 with TRBJ2-7; 11 positions agree with TRBD1. From germline, CDR1 is SQVTM and CDR2 ANQGSEA. The CDR3 is made up of 12 amino acids. The V segment lost 7 bases and the J segment 7 bases; nucleotides outside the gene matches: 6. CDR3 sequence (DNA): TGCAGCGCAGACGGGACAGGGGGGGAGCAGTACTTC. Translated: CSADGTGGEQYF.

The genes are TRBV5-1 and TRBJ1-5; no firm D call. The CDR3 has 13 residues. Germline loops: CDR1 SGHRS, CDR2 YFSETQ. Deletions cut 0 bases from V and 7 bases from J, with 8 bases between. The CDR3 is CASSLERGQPQHF. CDR3 coding DNA: TGCGCCAGCAGCTTGGAGAGAGGGCAGCCCCAGCATTTT.

V is TRBV9 and J is TRBJ1-1, with TRBD1 as a possible D gene (6 bases). Germline loops: CDR1 SGDLS, CDR2 YYNGEE. The V gene lost 3 bases and the J gene lost 4 bases, with 16 bases spanning the gap. The CDR3 extends over 15 amino acids. DNA of the CDR3: TGTGCCAGCAGCGCGGGGGGGGCCTTTAGCACTGAAGCTTTCTTT. Translating gives CASSAGGAFSTEAFF.

CDR3 sequence: CAISEPEASSYNEQFF. CDR3 coding DNA: TGTGCCATCAGTGAGCCGGAGGCTAGCTCCTACAATGAGCAGTTCTTC. J is TRBJ2-1 and V is TRBV10-3; D is perhaps TRBD2 (5 bases). The CDR3 contains 16 residues. The germline V gene encodes CDR1 ENHRY and CDR2 SYGVKD. Deletions cut 2 bases from V and 0 bases from J, with 11 bases between.